Below, one T cell receptor (beta chain) is given with its context. Its cognate antigen is unknown. This sample is drawn from a study of tumour-infiltrating T cells in Burkitt lymphoma. Across the study: Patients covered every epidemiological subtype of Burkitt lymphoma. Survival, overall and progression-free, tracked with productive clonality. Study findings and constraints: Public clonotypes, several, appeared across numerous Burkitt lymphoma patients.

Profiling relied on immunoSEQ multiplex PCR, and the TCRdb table lists in-frame clones only, not all of them. The repertoire holds around 4,000 clones, with 15% to 20% as singletons. Trimming took 4 bases from V and 1 from J, leaving 9 bases between them. The CDR3 totals 15 residues. From germline, CDR1 is SGHDT and CDR2 YYEEEE. Sequencing was performed on tumor tissue. J is TRBJ2-6 and V is TRBV5-6; D is uncertain. The origin of this receptor is a human donor with Burkitt lymphoma. CDR3 protein: CASSAGLSGANVLTF. The CDR3 coding sequence is TGTGCCAGCAGCGCCGGATTATCTGGGGCCAACGTCCTGACTTTC.